This passage covers 2 T cell receptor beta chains from one sample sequenced in a study of blood T cell repertoires in COVID-19. Using immunoSEQ multiplex PCR, the repertoire was profiled, and TCRdb retains in-frame clones only, with some absent. The data show around 100,000 clones, approximately 90% seen once. Specimen: peripheral blood. These receptor sequences come from a woman between 50 and 59 years old with acute or convalescent COVID-19.

The chain is built from TRBV7-2 and TRBJ2-1, with 14 nucleotides matching TRBD2. CDR3 length: 19 residues. Germline values: CDR1 SGHTA, CDR2 FQGNSA. Germline trimming cut 0 bases from V and 0 bases from J; bases unmatched to any gene: 4. The CDR3 DNA reads TGTGCCAGCAGCTTAGCGGGACTAGCGGGGGCTAGCTCCTACAATGAGCAGTTCTTC. This translates into CASSLAGLAGASSYNEQFF.

This sequence joins TRBV4-1 and TRBJ1-1; 7 bases map to TRBD1. The CDR3 is 19 amino acids. The germline CDR1 and CDR2 sequences are MGHRA and YSYEKL. Trimming removed 1 base from V and 0 bases from J; junction bases left unmatched: 14. The CDR3 DNA reads as TGCGCCAGCAGCCAAGCGACAGGGAAGCCAAGGGGTATGAACACTGAAGCTTTCTTT. Encoded protein: CASSQATGKPRGMNTEAFF.